This section outlines one TCR beta chain sequence together with its context. What it binds is not known. Unique molecular identifiers were used to barcode this TCRbeta library. TCRdb re-called the PCR reads through MiXCR, storing one row per CDR3 protein. The repertoire holds some 200,000 distinct CDR3 sequences, with 6.3% as singletons. The sample originates from a study of T-cell reconstitution after alpha-beta-depleted transplantation in children. Study-wide results and caveats: Recipient T cells and thymic progenitors that survived were the source of the high TCRbeta diversity seen at day 60 in some patients. Newly made T cells mostly supplied T-cell counts and diversity one year after transplant.

This CDR3 spans 19 amino acids. Germline lookup yields CDR1 SGHAT and CDR2 FQDESV (reference sequence). Trimming cost V 4 bases and J 4 bases; bases outside gene matches: 14. This TCR was recovered from a girl in the first two years of life with combined immunodeficiency, due to receive a stem cell transplant. The sequences come from PBMCs, collected before TCRalphabeta/CD19-depleted stem cell transplant. The J gene is TRBJ2-1, the V gene TRBV11-1; 12 bases are shared with TRBD2. The CDR3 is CASSSYPRTSGAQYNEQFF. The CDR3 DNA reads as TGTGCCAGCAGCTCCTACCCCCGGACTAGCGGGGCTCAATACAATGAGCAGTTCTTC.